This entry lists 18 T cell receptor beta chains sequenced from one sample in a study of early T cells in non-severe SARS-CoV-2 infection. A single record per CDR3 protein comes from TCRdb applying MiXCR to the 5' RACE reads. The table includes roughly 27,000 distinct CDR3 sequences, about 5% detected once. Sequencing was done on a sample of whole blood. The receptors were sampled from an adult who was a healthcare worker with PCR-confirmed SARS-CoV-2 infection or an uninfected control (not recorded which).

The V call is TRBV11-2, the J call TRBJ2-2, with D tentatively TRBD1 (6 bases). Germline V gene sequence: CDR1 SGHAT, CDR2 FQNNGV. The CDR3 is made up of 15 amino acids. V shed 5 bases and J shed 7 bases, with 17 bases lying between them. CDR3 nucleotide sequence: TGTGCCAGCAGCACCTGGACAGCGCGCGACGGGGAGCTGTTTTTT. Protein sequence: CASSTWTARDGELFF.

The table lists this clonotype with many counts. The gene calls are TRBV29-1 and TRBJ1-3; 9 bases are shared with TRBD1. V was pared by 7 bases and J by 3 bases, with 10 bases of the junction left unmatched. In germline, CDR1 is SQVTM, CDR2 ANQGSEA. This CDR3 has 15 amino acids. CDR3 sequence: CSAWGGTGSGNTIYF. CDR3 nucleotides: TGCAGCGCCTGGGGCGGGACAGGGAGTGGAAACACCATATATTTT.

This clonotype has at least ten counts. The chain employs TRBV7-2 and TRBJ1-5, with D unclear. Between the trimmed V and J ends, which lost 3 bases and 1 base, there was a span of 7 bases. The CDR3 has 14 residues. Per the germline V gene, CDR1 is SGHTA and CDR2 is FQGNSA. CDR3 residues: CASSLAQSNQPQHF. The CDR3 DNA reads TGTGCCAGCAGCTTGGCACAGAGCAATCAGCCCCAGCATTTT.

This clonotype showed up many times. The chain's CDR3 is CASSFAGQPTDTQYF. CDR3 coding DNA: TGTGCCAGCAGTTTTGCCGGACAACCCACAGATACGCAGTATTTT. J is TRBJ2-3 and V is TRBV27; D is possibly TRBD1 (5 bases). The CDR3 spans 15 residues. V was cut by 3 bases and J by 2 bases, with 12 bases left in between. Germline assignment: CDR1 MNHEY and CDR2 SMNVEV (reference sequence).

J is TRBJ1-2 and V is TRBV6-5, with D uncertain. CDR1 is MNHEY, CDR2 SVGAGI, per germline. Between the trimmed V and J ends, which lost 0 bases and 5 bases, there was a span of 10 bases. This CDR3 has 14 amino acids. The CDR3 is CASSYSGSGYGYTF. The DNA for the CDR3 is TGTGCCAGCAGTTACTCGGGGAGTGGATATGGCTACACCTTC.

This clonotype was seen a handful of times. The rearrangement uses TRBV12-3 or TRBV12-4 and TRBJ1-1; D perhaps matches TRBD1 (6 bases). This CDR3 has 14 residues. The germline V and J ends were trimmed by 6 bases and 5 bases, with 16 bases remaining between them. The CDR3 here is CASSSYTGQTEAFF. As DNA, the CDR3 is TGTGCCAGCAGCTCATATACAGGGCAGACTGAAGCTTTCTTT.

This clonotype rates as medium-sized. As DNA, the CDR3 is TGTGCCAGCAGTTCGGAGTACAGGAGCTCCTACGAGCAGTACTTC. Translation gives CASSSEYRSSYEQYF. This chain joins TRBV6-5 and TRBJ2-7; D may be TRBD1 (5 bases). V was pared by 4 bases and J by 0 bases, with 13 bases between. The CDR3 spans 15 residues. The germline V gene has CDR1 MNHEY and CDR2 SVGAGI.

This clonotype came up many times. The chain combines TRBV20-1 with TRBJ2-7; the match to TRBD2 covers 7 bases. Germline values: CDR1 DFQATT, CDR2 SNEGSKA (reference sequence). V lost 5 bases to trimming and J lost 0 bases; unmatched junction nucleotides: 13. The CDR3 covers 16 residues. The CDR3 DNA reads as TGCAGTGCTGCCCCCCCAACTAGCGTACACTCCTACGAGCAGTACTTC. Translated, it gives CSAAPPTSVHSYEQYF.

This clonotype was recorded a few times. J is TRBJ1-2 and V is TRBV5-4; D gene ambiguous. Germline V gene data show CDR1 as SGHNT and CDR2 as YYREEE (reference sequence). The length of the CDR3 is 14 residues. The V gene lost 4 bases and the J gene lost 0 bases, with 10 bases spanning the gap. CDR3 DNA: TGTGCCAGCAGCCAACCCCCATCTAACTATGGCTACACCTTC. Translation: CASSQPPSNYGYTF.

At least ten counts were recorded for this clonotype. The CDR3 nucleotides read TGTGCCAGCAGCCTAAGTGGAGGGCTGAACACTGAAGCTTTCTTT. Its translation is CASSLSGGLNTEAFF. V gene TRBV4-2 combines with J gene TRBJ1-1; no clear D gene. This CDR3 region has 15 residues. In germline, CDR1 is LGHNA, CDR2 YNFKEQ. The V end was cut by 4 bases, the J end by 0 bases, with 12 bases between.

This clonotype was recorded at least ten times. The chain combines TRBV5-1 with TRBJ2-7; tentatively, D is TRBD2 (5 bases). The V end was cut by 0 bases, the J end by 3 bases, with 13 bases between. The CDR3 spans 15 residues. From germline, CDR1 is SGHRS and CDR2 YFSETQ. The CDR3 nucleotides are TGCGCCAGCAGCTTGGTCGGGAATAACCTCTACGAGCAGTACTTC. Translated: CASSLVGNNLYEQYF.

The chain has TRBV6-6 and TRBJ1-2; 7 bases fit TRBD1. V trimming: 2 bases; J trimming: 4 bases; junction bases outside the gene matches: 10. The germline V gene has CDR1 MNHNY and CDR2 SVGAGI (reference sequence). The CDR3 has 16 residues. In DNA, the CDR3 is TGTGCCAGCAGTTACCTACAGGGGTCGGAGGGCTATGGCTACACCTTC. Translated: CASSYLQGSEGYGYTF.

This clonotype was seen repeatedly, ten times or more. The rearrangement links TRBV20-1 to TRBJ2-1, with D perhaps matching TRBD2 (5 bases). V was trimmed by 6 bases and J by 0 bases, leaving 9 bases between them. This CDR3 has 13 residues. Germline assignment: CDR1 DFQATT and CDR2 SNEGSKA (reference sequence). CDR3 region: CSAEDYSYNEQFF. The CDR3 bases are TGCAGTGCCGAAGACTACTCCTACAATGAGCAGTTCTTC.

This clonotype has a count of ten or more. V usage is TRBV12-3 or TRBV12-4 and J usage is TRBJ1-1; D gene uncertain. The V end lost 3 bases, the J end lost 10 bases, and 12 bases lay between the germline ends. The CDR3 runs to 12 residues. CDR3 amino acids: CASSFGRAAAFF. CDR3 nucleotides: TGTGCCAGCAGTTTCGGGCGAGCCGCAGCTTTCTTT.

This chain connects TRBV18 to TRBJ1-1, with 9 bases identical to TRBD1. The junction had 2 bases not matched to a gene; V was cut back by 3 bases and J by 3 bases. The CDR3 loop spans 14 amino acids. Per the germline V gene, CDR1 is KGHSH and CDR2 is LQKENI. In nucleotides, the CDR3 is TGTGCCAGCTCACCGACAGGGGGTGACACTGAAGCTTTCTTT. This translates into CASSPTGGDTEAFF.

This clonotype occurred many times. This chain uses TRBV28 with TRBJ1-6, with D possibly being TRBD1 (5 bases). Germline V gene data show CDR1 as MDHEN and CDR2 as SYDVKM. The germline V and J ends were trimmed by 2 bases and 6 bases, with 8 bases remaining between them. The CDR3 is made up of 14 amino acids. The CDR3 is CASSLRGANSPLHF. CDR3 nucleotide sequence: TGTGCCAGCAGTTTACGAGGGGCTAATTCACCCCTCCACTTT.

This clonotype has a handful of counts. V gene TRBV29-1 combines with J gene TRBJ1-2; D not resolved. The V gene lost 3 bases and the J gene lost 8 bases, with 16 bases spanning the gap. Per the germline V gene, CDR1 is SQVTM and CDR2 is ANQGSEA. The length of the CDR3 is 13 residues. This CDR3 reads CSVDTDRAGGYTF. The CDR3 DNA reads TGCAGCGTTGATACGGACCGAGCGGGAGGCTACACCTTC.

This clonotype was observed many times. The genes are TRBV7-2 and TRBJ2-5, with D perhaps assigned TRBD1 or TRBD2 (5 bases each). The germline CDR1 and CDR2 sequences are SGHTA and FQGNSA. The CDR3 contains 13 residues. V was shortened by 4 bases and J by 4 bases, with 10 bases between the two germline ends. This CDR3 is CASSSGSSETQYF. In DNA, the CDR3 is TGTGCCAGCAGCTCAGGGAGCTCAGAGACCCAGTACTTC.